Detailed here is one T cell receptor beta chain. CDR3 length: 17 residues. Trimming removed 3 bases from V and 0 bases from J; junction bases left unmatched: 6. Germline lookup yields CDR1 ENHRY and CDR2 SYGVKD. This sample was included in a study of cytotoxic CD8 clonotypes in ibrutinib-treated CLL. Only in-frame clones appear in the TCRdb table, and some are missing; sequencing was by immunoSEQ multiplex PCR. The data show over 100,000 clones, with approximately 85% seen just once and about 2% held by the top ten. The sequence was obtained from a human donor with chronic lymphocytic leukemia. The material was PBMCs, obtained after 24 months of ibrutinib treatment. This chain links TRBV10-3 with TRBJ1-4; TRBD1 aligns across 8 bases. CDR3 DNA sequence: TGTGCCATCAGTGACGCGGACAGGGCGGCAACTAATGAAAAACTGTTTTTT. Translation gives CAISDADRAATNEKLFF.